This TCR beta chain was identified in a study of blood T cell repertoires in COVID-19. Whole-study context: T cells, B-cell-depleted T cells, or PBMCs supplied cDNA or gDNA.

Enrolled through a virtual design, the participants were between 18 and 89 years of age and came from about two dozen US areas. Two negative PCRs, clearance, or symptom resolution characterized the recovered Cohort 3 donors. Assay: immunoSEQ multiplex PCR; the TCRdb copy retains only in-frame clones and omits some. The sample lists 200,000 to 250,000 clones; about 83% were seen once. CDR1 and CDR2 from the germline V gene are SEHNR and FQNEAQ (reference sequence). Trimming pared 1 base from V and 2 bases from J, leaving 16 bases between. CDR3 size: 17 residues. The V gene is TRBV7-9, the J gene TRBJ2-3, with D perhaps TRBD2 (6 bases). The sample was PBMCs or T cells enriched from blood (not recorded which). This receptor was obtained from a woman aged 40 to 50 who had recovered from COVID-19. CDR3 sequence reads: CASSLVGTSHNTDTQYF. The CDR3 nucleotides are TGTGCCAGCAGCTTAGTGGGAACTAGCCATAACACAGATACGCAGTATTTT.